This T cell receptor beta chain was captured in a study of cytomegalovirus exposure and HLA in healthy donors listed by TCRdb under 2017. Notes on the research overall: The roughly 650 repertoires of the first cohort and the 95 to 150 validation repertoires were produced on the same platform, according to a later analysis. The aim of the study was to test whether cataloging public T cell receptors could identify signatures of past pathogen exposure. Along with the roughly 710-subject first cohort, a separate validation cohort of over a hundred different subjects was used. To predict cytomegalovirus infection status, the study combined high-throughput TCR immunosequencing, statistical association of individual TCRs with disease status, and machine learning.

For this clone: Its antigen specificity is not known. Relative to the germline gene, one junction end is altered; a read error may explain this.

Separate from the roughly 650-subject first cohort, the validation cohort of about 120 subjects was the group to which the donors belonged. CDR1 and CDR2 were assigned from the germline V gene (reference sequence) as MNHEY and SMNVEV. Inclusive of the bounding cysteine and phenylalanine, the CDR3 is 15 residues long. The entry retains the CDR3 DNA only, 45 bases that are in frame from base 1. Library preparation used the immunoSEQ multiplex PCR assay. The authors processed their data as follows. A statistical classification framework was developed to diagnose cytomegalovirus status using the catalog of TCR beta chain sequences. Drawn from immuneACCESS, this table holds only the in-frame rearrangements with V and J called that TCRdb kept. Clones are partly lost; checked studies trace under half to an unresolved V gene and leave the rest unexplained. V and J calls and clone size are given by that table; D and trimming were obtained from the DNA. This sample has under 100,000 clones in its table, and 95% to 96% of those were observed once. The top ten constitute under 1.5% of the sample.

Summary of the overall study and its limitations: The authors suggested that the approach could potentially be generalized to other disease states and immunological phenotypes. A later analysis had no HLA typing for the validation cohort, so co-occurrence there was scored across all 110 or so repertoires. In both the original and validation cohorts, the classifier was reported to diagnose cytomegalovirus status with high specificity and sensitivity. A total of fewer than 200 TCR beta chains were listed by the study as associated with cytomegalovirus. In vitro tests confirmed that three of the cytomegalovirus-associated TCR beta chains recognize cytomegalovirus antigens. Most TCR sequences were seen in very few donors, while some public TCRs were found in many individuals. In a later analysis, TCRs clustered in the first cohort were found to also tend to co-occur in the roughly 110 validation repertoires, with 94% of cluster scores above 0.

The sequence joins TRBV27 to TRBJ2-7, with 8 bases aligning to TRBD1. Sample: PBMCs. The sequence came from a woman between 18 and 29 years old in good health and CMV-seronegative. This receptor has the CDR3 CASSLSTGARDEQYF. The base sequence is TGTGCCAGCAGTCTATCGACAGGGGCTCGGGACGAGCAGTACTTC.